This TCR beta chain appears in the sequencing data of a study of shared clonotypes between healthy human individuals. Study at large: Per-donor plates numbered three CD4 naive, three CD4 memory, two CD8 naive and one CD8 memory.

As concerns this clone: The antigen is not known.

Method: immunoSEQ multiplex PCR; TCRdb's copy keeps in-frame clones and lacks some. This table holds millions of clones, around nine tenths found once. CDR1 SGHRS and CDR2 YFSETQ come from the germline V gene. V was pared by 4 bases and J by 5 bases, with 8 bases of the junction left unmatched. The CDR3 is made up of 15 amino acids. The study, taken as a whole, reports: Naive CD4 clonotypes overlapped across a handful of donors at roughly 5.1%. Larger estimated richness was generally recorded for naive subsets relative to memory subsets. Although depth was large, rarefaction showed that sequencing of the sorted subsets was incomplete.

The specimen was naive CD4+ T cells sorted from blood. Subset reported: CD45RA+ positively selected. The source of this sequence is a man aged 18 to 30 in good health. This rearrangement joins TRBV5-1 to TRBJ2-3; 9 bases agree with TRBD1. Here the CDR3 DNA reads TGCGCCAGCAGCCTAACAGGGGGCGGAAAAGATACGCAGTATTTT. Translated, it gives CASSLTGGGKDTQYF.